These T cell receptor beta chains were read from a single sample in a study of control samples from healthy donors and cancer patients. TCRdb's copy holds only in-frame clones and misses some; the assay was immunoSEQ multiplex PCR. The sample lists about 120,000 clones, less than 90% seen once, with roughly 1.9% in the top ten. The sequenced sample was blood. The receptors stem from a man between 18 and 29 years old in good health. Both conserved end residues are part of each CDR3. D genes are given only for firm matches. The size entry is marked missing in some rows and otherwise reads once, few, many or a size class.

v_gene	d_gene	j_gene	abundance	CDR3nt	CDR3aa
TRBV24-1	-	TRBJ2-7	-	TGTGCCACCAGTGATTCCCAGGAGCTGACCTACGAGCAGTACTTC	CATSDSQELTYEQYF
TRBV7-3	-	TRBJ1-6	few	TGTGCCAGCAGCTCGGACAGTTTTAGGTCACCCCTCCACTTT	CASSSDSFRSPLHF
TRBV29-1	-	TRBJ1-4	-	TGCAGCGTTGAAGATAGGGGGACGGGTGGCGAAAAACTGTTTTTT	CSVEDRGTGGEKLFF
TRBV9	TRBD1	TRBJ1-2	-	TGTGCCAGCAGCGGCCGGGACAGGGGTCAGGGCTACACCTTC	CASSGRDRGQGYTF
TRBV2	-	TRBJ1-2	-	TGTGCCAGCAGTGGAAGAACAGGGTTGGCTGGCTACACCTTC	CASSGRTGLAGYTF
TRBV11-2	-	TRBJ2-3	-	TGTGCCAGCAGCACGATACCTAGCACAGATACGCAGTATTTT	CASSTIPSTDTQYF
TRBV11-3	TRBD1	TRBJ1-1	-	TGTGCCAGCAGCGAGACAGGGGAGGAGACCACTGAAGCTTTCTTT	CASSETGEETTEAFF
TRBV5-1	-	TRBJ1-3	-	TGCGCCAGCAGCCGGACGACTCCAACCTCTGGAAACACCATATATTTT	CASSRTTPTSGNTIYF
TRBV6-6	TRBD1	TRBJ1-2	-	TGTGCCAGCAGTTACTCGAGTGAGGGACAGGGCCAGGGCTACACCTTC	CASSYSSEGQGQGYTF
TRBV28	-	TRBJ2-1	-	TGTGCCAGCAGTTCTGGAACTCCCTCCTACAATGAGCAGTTCTTC	CASSSGTPSYNEQFF
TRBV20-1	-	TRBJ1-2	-	TGCAGTGCTAGAGAAACTTATGGCTACACCTTC	CSARETYGYTF
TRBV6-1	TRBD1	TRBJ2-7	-	TGTGCCAGCAGTGAAGCGTGGAGAGGGACAGGGTTC	CASSEAWRGTGF
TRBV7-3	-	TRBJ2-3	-	TGTGCCAGCAGCTTAATGGACACAGATACGCAGTATTTT	CASSLMDTDTQYF
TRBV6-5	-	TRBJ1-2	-	TGTGCCAGCAGTCCCGGGAAATTCTATGGCTACACCTTC	CASSPGKFYGYTF
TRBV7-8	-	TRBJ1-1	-	TGTGCCAGCAGCTTAGAGCGGGGGAGGACTGAAGCTTTCTTT	CASSLERGRTEAFF
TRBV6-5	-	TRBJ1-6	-	TGTGCCATTATGACCGCCACCAATTCACCCCTCCACTTT	CAIMTATNSPLHF
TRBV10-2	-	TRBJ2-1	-	TGCGCCAGCTCCGTTGGACCGTCCTACAATGAGCAGTTCTTC	CASSVGPSYNEQFF
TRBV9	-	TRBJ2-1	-	TGTGCCAGCAGCGCCCGGAGGGGGCGGGAGGCCTACAATGAGCAGTTCTTC	CASSARRGREAYNEQFF
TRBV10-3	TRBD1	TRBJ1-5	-	TGTGCCATCAGTGGGGCCCTGGGACAGGGCGATCAGCCCCAGCATTTT	CAISGALGQGDQPQHF
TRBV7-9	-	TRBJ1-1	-	TGTGCCAGCAGCTCCTACCCAGGGTATAATGAAGCTTTCTTT	CASSSYPGYNEAFF
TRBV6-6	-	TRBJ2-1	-	TGTGCCAGCAGTTACTCCCTGAGCTCCTACAATGAGCAGTTCTTC	CASSYSLSSYNEQFF
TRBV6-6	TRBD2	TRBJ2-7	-	TGTGCCAGCAGTTTCATAGCGGGAGGACTCTCCTACGAGCAGTACTTC	CASSFIAGGLSYEQYF
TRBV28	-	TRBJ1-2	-	TGTGCCAGCAGTGAAAGGGAGTATGGCTACACCTTC	CASSEREYGYTF
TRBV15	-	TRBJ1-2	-	TGTGCCACCAGCGGCAAACAGGGACTGACTAACTATGGCTACACCTTC	CATSGKQGLTNYGYTF
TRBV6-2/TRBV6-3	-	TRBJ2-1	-	TGTGCCAGCGGATACTTATACAATGAGCAGTTCTTC	CASGYLYNEQFF
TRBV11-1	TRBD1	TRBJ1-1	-	TGTGCCAGCAGCTCCAGGACAGGGGCTGAAGCTTTCTTT	CASSSRTGAEAFF
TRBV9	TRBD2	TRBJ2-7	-	TGTGCCAGCAGCCATAGCGGGGGGGCCTACGAGCAGTACTTC	CASSHSGGAYEQYF
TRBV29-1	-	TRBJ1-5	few	TGCAGCGTTGGCGGAGGGTTCAGCAATCAGCCCCAGCATTTT	CSVGGGFSNQPQHF
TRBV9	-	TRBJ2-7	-	TGTGCCAGCAGCGTAGATTACGGGAACTACGAGCAGTACTTC	CASSVDYGNYEQYF
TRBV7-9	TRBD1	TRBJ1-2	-	TGTGCCAGCAGCTCTCAGGGGGGCGTTAACTATGGCTACACCTTC	CASSSQGGVNYGYTF
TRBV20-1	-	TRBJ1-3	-	TGCAGTGCTAGTACAACCTCTGGAAACACCATATATTTT	CSASTTSGNTIYF
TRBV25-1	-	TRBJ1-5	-	TGTGCCAGCAGTGGGGGCAGGAGCAATCAGCCCCAGCATTTT	CASSGGRSNQPQHF
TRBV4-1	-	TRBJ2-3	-	TGCGCCAGCACAAACCGGGATCAAGGTACGCAGTATTTT	CASTNRDQGTQYF
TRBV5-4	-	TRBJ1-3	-	TGTGCCAGCAGCCAGGGAAACACCATATATTTT	CASSQGNTIYF
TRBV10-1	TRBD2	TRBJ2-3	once	TGCGCCAGCAGTGAATCTAGCGGGAGGGGGACAGATACGCAGTATTTT	CASSESSGRGTDTQYF
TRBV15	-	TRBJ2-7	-	TGTGCCACCAGCGTCGGACTGAACGAGCAGTACTTC	CATSVGLNEQYF
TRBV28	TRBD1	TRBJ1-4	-	TGTGCCAGCAGAATGCCTCACAGGGGGCGGACTAATGAAAAACTGTTTTTT	CASRMPHRGRTNEKLFF
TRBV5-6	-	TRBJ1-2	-	TGTGCCAGCAGCGTCTCCAGGCTTAACTATGGCTACACCTTC	CASSVSRLNYGYTF
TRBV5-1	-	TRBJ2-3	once	TGCGCCAGCAGCTTGCCACCCACAGATACGCAGTATTTT	CASSLPPTDTQYF
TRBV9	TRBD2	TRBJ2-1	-	TGTGCCAGCAGCGCGGGGGGACTAGCTGGCCATGAGCAGTTCTTC	CASSAGGLAGHEQFF
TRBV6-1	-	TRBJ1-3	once	TGTGCCAGCAGTGAAGACCGGGGCGGCTCTGGAAACACCATATATTTT	CASSEDRGGSGNTIYF
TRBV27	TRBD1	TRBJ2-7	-	TGTGCCAGCAACCGACAGGGGGCTAATAAGCAGTACTTC	CASNRQGANKQYF
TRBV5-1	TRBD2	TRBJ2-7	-	TGCGCCAGCAGCTTGGCGGCGGGAGAAAGTGAGCAGTACTTC	CASSLAAGESEQYF
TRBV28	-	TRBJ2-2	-	TGTGCCAGCAGTTCCCAAACCTTTACCTCCCACACCGGGGAGCTGTTTTTT	CASSSQTFTSHTGELFF
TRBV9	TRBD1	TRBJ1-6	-	TGTGCCAGCAGCGTAGGGTTAGGGACAGGGAGGTCACCCCTCCACTTT	CASSVGLGTGRSPLHF
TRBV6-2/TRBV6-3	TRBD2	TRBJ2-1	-	TGTGCCAGCAGCCAACTTTTAGCGGGAGGGCCCATAAATGAGCAGTTCTTC	CASSQLLAGGPINEQFF
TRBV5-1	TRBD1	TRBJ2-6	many	TGCGCCAGCAGCTTAGGGACAGGCAATCGGGCCAACGTCCTGACTTTC	CASSLGTGNRANVLTF
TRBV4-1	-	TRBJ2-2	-	TGCGCCAGCAGCCAAGTCCGACACGCGAACACCGGGGAGCTGTTTTTT	CASSQVRHANTGELFF